This T cell receptor beta chain was observed in a study of blood T cell repertoires in COVID-19. Generated by immunoSEQ multiplex PCR, the TCRdb table keeps only in-frame clones and is missing some. The table includes 60,000 to 70,000 clones, 85% to 90% detected once. Germline CDR1 is LNHNV and CDR2 is YYDKDF (reference sequence). The CDR3 spans 15 residues. With 3 bases clipped from V and 4 bases from J, the junction kept 3 bases outside the gene matches. Material: PBMCs or T cells enriched from blood (not recorded which). V and J are TRBV15 and TRBJ1-4; 9 bases match TRBD1. This TCR was sampled from a woman aged 35 to 49 who had recovered from COVID-19. CDR3 sequence: CATSRDRGRNEKLFF. The CDR3 bases are TGTGCCACCAGCAGGGACAGGGGACGTAATGAAAAACTGTTTTTT.